This TCR beta chain was identified during a study of a mutant IDH1 vaccine in newly diagnosed glioma. The overall study: The earlier regimen, radiotherapy, temozolomide, or both, was most often both.

Findings and caveats of the study: 85% to 95% of patients showed vaccine-induced immune responses across multiple MHC alleles.

Concerning this clone itself: The antigen is not known.

The V gene's germline CDR1 is LNHDA and CDR2 SQIVND (reference sequence). V was clipped by 4 bases and J by 10 bases, with 16 bases between them. This CDR3 is 13 amino acids long. Sequencing used immunoSEQ multiplex PCR; TCRdb keeps in-frame clones, though not all of them. The table includes some 66,000 clones, 80% to 90% detected once. Time point described: week 35, safety follow-up. The content of each vaccine dose was 300 ug of mutant IDH1 20-mer peptide, and topical imiquimod accompanied it. This clonotype was sampled from a man aged 30-40 years with glioma. The rearrangement joins TRBV19 to TRBJ1-2; D is perhaps TRBD1 (6 bases). The sample here was PBMCs, taken from a glioma patient whose treatment included an IDH1 peptide vaccine. The CDR3 loop reads CASSTPGGGPYTF. The CDR3 DNA follows: TGTGCCAGTAGTACCCCCGGTGGGGGCCCCTACACCTTC.